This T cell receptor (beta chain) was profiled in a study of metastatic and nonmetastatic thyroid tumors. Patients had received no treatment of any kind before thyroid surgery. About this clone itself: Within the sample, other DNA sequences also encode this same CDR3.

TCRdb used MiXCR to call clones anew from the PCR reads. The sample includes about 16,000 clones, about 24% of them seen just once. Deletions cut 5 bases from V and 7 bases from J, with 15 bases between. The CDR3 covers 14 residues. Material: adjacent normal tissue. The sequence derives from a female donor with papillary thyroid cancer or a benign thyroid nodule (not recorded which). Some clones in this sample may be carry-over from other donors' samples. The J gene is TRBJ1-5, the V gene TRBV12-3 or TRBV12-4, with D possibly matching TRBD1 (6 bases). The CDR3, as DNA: TGTGCCAGCAGTGATGGACAGTTATACCAGCCCCAGCATTTT. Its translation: CASSDGQLYQPQHF.